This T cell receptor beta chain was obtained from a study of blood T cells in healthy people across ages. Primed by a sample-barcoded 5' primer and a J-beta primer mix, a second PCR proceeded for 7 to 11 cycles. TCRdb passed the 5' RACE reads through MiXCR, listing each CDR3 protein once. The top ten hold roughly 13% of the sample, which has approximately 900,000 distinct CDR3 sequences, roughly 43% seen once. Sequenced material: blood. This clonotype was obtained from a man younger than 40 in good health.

CDR3 nucleotide sequence: TGTGCCAGCAGTTACTGGGATAGCAATCAGCCCCAGCATTTT. Protein sequence: CASSYWDSNQPQHF. This chain links TRBV6-2 or TRBV6-3 with TRBJ1-5; D not certain. CDR3 size: 14 residues. Trimming removed 1 base at V and 0 bases at J, with 4 bases between. Per the germline V gene, CDR1 is MNHEY and CDR2 is SVGEGT.